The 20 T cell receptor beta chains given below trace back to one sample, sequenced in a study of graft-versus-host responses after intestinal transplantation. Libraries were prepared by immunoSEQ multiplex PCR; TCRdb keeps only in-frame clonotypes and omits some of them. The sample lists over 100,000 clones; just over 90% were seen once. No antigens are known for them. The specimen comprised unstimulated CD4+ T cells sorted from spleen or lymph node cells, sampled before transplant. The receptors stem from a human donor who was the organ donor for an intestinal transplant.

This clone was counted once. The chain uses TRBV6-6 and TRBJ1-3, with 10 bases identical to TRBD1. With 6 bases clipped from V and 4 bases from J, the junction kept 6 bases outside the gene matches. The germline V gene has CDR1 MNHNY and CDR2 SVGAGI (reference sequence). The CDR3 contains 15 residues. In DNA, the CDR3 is TGTGCCAGCAGACGGGGACAGGGGAGAGGAAACACCATATATTTT. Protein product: CASRRGQGRGNTIYF.

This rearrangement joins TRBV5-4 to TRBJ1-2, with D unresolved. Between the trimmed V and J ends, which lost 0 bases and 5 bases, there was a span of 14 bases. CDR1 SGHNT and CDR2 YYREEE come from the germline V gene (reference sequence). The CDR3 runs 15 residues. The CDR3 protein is CASSLGRDQGYGYTF. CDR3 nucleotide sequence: TGTGCCAGCAGCTTGGGCCGGGATCAAGGATATGGCTACACCTTC.

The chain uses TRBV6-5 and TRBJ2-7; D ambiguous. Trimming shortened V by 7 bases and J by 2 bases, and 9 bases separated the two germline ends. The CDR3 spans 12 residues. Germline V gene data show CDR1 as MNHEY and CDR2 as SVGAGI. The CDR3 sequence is CASKGQAYEQYF. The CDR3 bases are TGTGCCAGCAAAGGGCAGGCCTACGAGCAGTACTTC.

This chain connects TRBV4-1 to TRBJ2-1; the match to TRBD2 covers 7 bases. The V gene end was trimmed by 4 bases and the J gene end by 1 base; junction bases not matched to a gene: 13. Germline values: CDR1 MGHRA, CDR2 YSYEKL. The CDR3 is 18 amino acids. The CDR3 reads CASSRLLDLAASYNEQFF. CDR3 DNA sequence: TGCGCCAGCAGCCGCCTACTAGATCTAGCGGCATCCTACAATGAGCAGTTCTTC.

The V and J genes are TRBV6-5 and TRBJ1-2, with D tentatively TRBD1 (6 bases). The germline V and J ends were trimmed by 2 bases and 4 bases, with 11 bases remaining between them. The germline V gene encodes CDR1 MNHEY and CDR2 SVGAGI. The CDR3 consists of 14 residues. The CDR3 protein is CASSYAQGGYGYTF. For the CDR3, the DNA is TGTGCCAGCAGTTACGCACAGGGTGGCTATGGCTACACCTTC.

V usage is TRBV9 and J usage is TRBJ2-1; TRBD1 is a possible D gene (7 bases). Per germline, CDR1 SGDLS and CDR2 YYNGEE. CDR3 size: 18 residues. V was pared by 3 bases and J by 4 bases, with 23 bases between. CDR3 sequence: CASSGGRTGAGVYNEQFF. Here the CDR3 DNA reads TGTGCCAGCAGCGGGGGGAGGACAGGAGCCGGGGTTTACAATGAGCAGTTCTTC.

The CDR3 nucleotides read TGTGCCTGGAGTGAGAGCGGGGGACCCTACGAGCAGTACTTC. This codes for CAWSESGGPYEQYF. V gene TRBV30 combines with J gene TRBJ2-7, with 8 bases identical to TRBD2. Germline V gene lookup returns CDR1 GTSNPN and CDR2 SVGIG (reference sequence). The V gene end was trimmed by 1 base and the J gene end by 2 bases; junction bases not matched to a gene: 4. The CDR3 sequence is 14 residues long. Supplemented by reference TRBV30 and TRBJ2-7, the full variable domain reads SQTIHQWPATLVQPVGSPLSLECTVEGTSNPNLYWYRQAAGRGLQLLFYSVGIGQISSEVPQNLSASRPQDRQFILSSKKLLLSDSGFYLCAWSESGGPYEQYFGPGTRLTVT.

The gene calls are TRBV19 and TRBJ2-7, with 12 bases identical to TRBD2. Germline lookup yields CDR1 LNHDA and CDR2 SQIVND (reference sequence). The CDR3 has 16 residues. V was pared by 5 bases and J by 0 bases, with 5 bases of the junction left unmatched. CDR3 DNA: TGTGCCAGTAGTCTACCGGGACTAGCGGGCTCCTACGAGCAGTACTTC. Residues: CASSLPGLAGSYEQYF.

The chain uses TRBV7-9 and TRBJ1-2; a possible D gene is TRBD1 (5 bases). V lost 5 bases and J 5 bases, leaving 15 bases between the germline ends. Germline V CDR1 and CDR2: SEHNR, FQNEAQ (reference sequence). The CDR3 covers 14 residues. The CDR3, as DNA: TGTGCCAGCAGCCCCTGGGGCACAGTTTATGGCTACACCTTC. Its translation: CASSPWGTVYGYTF.

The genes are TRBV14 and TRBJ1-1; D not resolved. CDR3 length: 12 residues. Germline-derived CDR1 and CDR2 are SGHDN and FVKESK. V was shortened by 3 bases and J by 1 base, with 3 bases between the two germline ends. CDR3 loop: CASSQGNTEAFF. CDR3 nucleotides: TGTGCCAGCAGCCAGGGGAACACTGAAGCTTTCTTT.

This CDR3 reads CASSLGGLALQETQYF. In DNA, the CDR3 is TGCGCCAGCAGCTTGGGGGGACTAGCGCTCCAAGAGACCCAGTACTTC. The V gene is TRBV5-1, the J gene TRBJ2-5; 10 nucleotides line up with TRBD2. CDR3 length equals 16 residues. Unmatched junction bases numbered 3, after V lost 0 bases and J lost 1 base. Germline-derived CDR1 and CDR2 are SGHRS and YFSETQ.

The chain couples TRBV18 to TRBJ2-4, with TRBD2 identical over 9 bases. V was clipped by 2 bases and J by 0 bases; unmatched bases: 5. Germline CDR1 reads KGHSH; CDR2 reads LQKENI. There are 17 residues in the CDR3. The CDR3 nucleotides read TGTGCCAGCTCACCAAAAGCGGGAGGATCAGCCAAAAACATTCAGTACTTC. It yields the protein CASSPKAGGSAKNIQYF.

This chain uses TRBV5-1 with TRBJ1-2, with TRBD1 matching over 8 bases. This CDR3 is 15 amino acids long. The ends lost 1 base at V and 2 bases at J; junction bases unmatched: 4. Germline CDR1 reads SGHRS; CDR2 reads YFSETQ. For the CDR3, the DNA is TGCGCCAGCAGCTTGACCCGACAGGGGAACTATGGCTACACCTTC. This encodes CASSLTRQGNYGYTF.

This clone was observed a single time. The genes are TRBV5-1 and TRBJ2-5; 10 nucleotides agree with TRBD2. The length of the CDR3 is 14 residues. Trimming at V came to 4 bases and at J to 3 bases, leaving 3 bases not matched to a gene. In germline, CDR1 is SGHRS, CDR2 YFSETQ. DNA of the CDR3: TGCGCCAGCAGCCGAGGACTAGCGGAAGAGACCCAGTACTTC. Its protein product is CASSRGLAEETQYF.

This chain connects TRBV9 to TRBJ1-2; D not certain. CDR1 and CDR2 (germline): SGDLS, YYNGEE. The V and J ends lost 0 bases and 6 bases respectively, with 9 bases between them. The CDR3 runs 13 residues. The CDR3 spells CASSVDSLNGYTF. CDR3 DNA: TGTGCCAGCAGCGTAGACAGCCTTAATGGCTACACCTTC.

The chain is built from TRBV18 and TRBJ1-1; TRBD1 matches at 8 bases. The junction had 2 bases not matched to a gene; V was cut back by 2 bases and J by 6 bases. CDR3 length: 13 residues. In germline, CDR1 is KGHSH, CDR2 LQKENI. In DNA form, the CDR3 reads TGTGCCAGCTCACCATTGGACAGGGCTGAAGCTTTCTTT. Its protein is CASSPLDRAEAFF.

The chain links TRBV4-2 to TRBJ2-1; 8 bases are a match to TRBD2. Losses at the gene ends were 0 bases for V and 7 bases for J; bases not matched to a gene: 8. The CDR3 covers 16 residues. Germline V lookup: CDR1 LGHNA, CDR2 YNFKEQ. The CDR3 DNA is TGTGCCAGCAGCCAAGATCCCAGACTAGCGTTAAATGAGCAGTTCTTC. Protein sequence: CASSQDPRLALNEQFF.

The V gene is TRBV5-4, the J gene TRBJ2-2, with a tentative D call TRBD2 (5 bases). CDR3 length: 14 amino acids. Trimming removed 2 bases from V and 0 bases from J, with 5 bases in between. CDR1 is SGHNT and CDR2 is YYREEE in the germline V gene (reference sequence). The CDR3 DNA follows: TGTGCCAGCAGCTTACTAGCGAACACCGGGGAGCTGTTTTTT. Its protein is CASSLLANTGELFF.

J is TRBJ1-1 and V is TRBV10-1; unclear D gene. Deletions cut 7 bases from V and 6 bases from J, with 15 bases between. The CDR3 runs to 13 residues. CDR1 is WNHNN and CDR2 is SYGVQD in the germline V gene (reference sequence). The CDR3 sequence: CASKRTAGSEAFF. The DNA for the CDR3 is TGCGCCAGCAAGAGGACCGCGGGCTCTGAAGCTTTCTTT.

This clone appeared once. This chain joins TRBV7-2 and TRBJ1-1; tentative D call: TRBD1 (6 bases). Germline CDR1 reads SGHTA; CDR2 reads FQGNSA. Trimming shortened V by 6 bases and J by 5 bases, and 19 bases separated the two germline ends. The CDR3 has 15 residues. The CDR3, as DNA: TGTGCCAGCAGGCCAGAACAGGGCCTAGGGACTGAAGCTTTCTTT. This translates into CASRPEQGLGTEAFF.